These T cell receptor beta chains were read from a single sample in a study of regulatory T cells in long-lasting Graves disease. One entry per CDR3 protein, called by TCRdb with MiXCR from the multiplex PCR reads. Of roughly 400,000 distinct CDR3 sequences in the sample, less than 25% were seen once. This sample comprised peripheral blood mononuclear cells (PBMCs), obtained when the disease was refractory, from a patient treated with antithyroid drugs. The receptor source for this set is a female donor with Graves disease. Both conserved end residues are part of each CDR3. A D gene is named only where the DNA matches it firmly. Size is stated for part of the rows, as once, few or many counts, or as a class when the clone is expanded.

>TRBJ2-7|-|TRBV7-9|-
CASSPGPPKDEQYF
TGTGCCAGCAGCCCGGGGCCTCCCAAGGACGAGCAGTACTTC
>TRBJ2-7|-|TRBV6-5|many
CASSSPGSYEQYF
TGTGCCAGCAGTTCTCCGGGCAGCTACGAGCAGTACTTC
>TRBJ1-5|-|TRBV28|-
CAGQTGNQPQHF
TGTGCCGGACAGACAGGCAATCAGCCCCAGCATTTT
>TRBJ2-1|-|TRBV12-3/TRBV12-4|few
CASSRGTAYNEQFF
TGTGCCAGCAGTCGCGGGACGGCCTACAATGAGCAGTTCTTC
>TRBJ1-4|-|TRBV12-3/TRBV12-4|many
CASSRYEKLFF
TGTGCCAGCAGTCGCTATGAAAAACTGTTTTTT
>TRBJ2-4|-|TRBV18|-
CASSPAGTKNIQYF
TGTGCCAGCTCACCGGCGGGAACCAAAAACATTCAGTACTTC
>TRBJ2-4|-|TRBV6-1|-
CASTPGSKNIQYF
TGTGCCAGCACCCCGGGCAGCAAAAACATTCAGTACTTC
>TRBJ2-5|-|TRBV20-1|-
CSAISRDTEETQYF
TGCAGTGCTATAAGTAGGGACACCGAAGAGACCCAGTACTTC
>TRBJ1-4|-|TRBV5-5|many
CASSLDRVATNEKLFF
TGTGCCAGCAGCTTGGACAGGGTTGCAACTAATGAAAAACTGTTTTTT
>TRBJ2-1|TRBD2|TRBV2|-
CASRPGTSDYNEQFF
TGTGCCAGCAGACCCGGGACTAGCGACTACAATGAGCAGTTCTTC
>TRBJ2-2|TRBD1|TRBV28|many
CASSPQLGQGTGELFF
TGTGCCAGCAGCCCCCAACTCGGACAGGGTACCGGGGAGCTGTTTTTT
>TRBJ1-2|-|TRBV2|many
CASMGTDYGYTF
TGTGCCAGCATGGGGACGGACTATGGCTACACCTTC
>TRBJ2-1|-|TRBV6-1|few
CATTAPGLGYNEQFF
TGTGCCACCACCGCGCCGGGACTGGGATACAATGAGCAGTTCTTC
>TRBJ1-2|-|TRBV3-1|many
CASSQASAQGYTF
TGTGCCAGCAGCCAAGCCTCGGCACAGGGCTACACCTTC
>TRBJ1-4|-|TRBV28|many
CASSFQGSNEKLFF
TGTGCCAGCAGTTTTCAGGGGTCTAATGAAAAACTGTTTTTT
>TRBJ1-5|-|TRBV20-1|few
CSATLFGGSGNQPQHF
TGCAGTGCCACCCTCTTTGGGGGTTCGGGCAATCAGCCCCAGCATTTT
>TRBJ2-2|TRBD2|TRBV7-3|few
CASSPHERGGNTGELFF
TGTGCCAGCAGCCCCCACGAGCGGGGCGGAAACACCGGGGAGCTGTTTTTT
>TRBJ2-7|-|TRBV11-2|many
CASSLTGGKEQYF
TGTGCCAGCAGCTTAACGGGCGGGAAGGAGCAGTACTTC
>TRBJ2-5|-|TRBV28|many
CASSSGTQETQYF
TGTGCCAGCAGTTCCGGGACCCAAGAGACCCAGTACTTC
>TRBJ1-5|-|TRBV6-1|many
CASSEVAWNQPQHF
TGTGCCAGCAGTGAAGTTGCGTGGAATCAGCCCCAGCATTTT
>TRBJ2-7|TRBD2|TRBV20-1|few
CSAELAGVYEQYF
TGCAGTGCCGAACTAGCGGGAGTCTACGAGCAGTACTTC
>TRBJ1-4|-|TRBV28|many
CASTFGGVDEKLFF
TGTGCCAGCACCTTTGGTGGGGTCGATGAAAAACTGTTTTTT
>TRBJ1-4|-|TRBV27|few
CASSLTLSNEKLFF
TGTGCCAGCAGTTTAACCCTATCAAATGAAAAACTGTTTTTT
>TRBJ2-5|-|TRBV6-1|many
CASSTPDYTRETQYF
TGTGCCAGCAGCACACCGGACTATACAAGGGAGACCCAGTACTTC
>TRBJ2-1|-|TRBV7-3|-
CASSRDNRPRMGEQFF
TGTGCCAGCAGCCGGGACAACCGGCCCCGCATGGGTGAGCAGTTCTTC